Following are 26 T cell receptor beta chains from one sample sequenced in a study of regulatory T cells in long-lasting Graves disease. Assembly of TCR beta libraries relied on iRepertoire HTBI primers together with Arm-PCR of CDR3 regions. TCRdb re-analysed the multiplex PCR reads in MiXCR, keeping a single row per CDR3 protein. The sample has fewer than 650,000 distinct CDR3 sequences; about 16% are singletons. The time point is: newly diagnosed GD, antithyroid drugs for less than 3 months. The authors made the TCR library using RNA they extracted from PBMCs. These sequences were also reported in another study, on T cells in Graves' hyperthyroidism and ophthalmopathy.

Specimen: peripheral blood mononuclear cells (PBMCs), collected at new diagnosis, from a patient treated with antithyroid drugs. The receptor set was obtained from a man aged 18 to 30 with Graves disease.

This chain joins TRBV5-4 and TRBJ2-1, with D possibly TRBD1 on 6 matching bases. CDR1 is SGHNT and CDR2 is YYREEE in the germline V gene (reference sequence). This CDR3 region has 11 residues. Trimming removed 3 bases from V and 12 bases from J, with 10 bases in between. CDR3 amino acids: CASSSKGVQFF. The CDR3 DNA follows: TGTGCCAGCAGCTCTAAGGGGGTGCAGTTCTTC.

This clonotype was detected ten times or more. V usage is TRBV7-8 and J usage is TRBJ2-5, with unresolved D. The CDR3 has 14 residues. Trimming shortened V by 1 base and J by 0 bases, and 6 bases separated the two germline ends. Looked up from germline, CDR1 is SGHVS and CDR2 is FQNEAQ. The CDR3: CASSLGTDQETQYF. The CDR3, as DNA: TGTGCCAGCAGCTTAGGGACCGACCAAGAGACCCAGTACTTC.

CDR3 amino acids: CAITSPSGANVLTF. For the CDR3, the DNA is TGTGCCATCACCTCCCCTTCTGGGGCCAACGTCCTGACTTTC. The genes are TRBV10-3 and TRBJ2-6; D gene ambiguous. Germline V gene sequence: CDR1 ENHRY, CDR2 SYGVKD. The CDR3 is made up of 14 amino acids. V lost 7 bases, J lost 1 base, and 8 bases lay in between.

This clonotype showed up many times. This chain uses TRBV28 with TRBJ2-5, with D perhaps matching TRBD2 (5 bases). CDR3 length equals 17 residues. V was cut by 6 bases and J by 2 bases, with 22 bases left in between. Germline CDR1 MDHEN, CDR2 SYDVKM. This CDR3 is CASSPLREEGLQETQYF. The CDR3 nucleotides read TGTGCCAGCAGCCCCCTCCGGGAAGAGGGCCTGCAAGAGACCCAGTACTTC.

This clonotype was detected ten times or more. The rearrangement joins TRBV7-9 to TRBJ2-1; D unresolved. Trimming stripped 2 bases from V and 5 bases from J, with 4 bases between. The CDR3 has 12 amino acids. From germline, CDR1 is SEHNR and CDR2 FQNEAQ (reference sequence). CDR3 sequence: CASSLYNNEQFF. Here the CDR3 DNA reads TGTGCCAGCAGCTTATATAACAATGAGCAGTTCTTC. Complete variable domain (other parts from reference TRBV7-9 and TRBJ2-1): DTGVSQNPRHKITKRGQNVTFRCDPISEHNRLYWYRQTLGQGPEFLTYFQNEAQLEKSRLLSDRFSAERPKGSFSTLEIQRTEQGDSAMYLCASSLYNNEQFFGPGTRLTVL.

Many counts were recorded for this clonotype. One end of the junction fails to match germline, which may point to a read error. The chain has TRBV6-5 and TRBJ2-7; the D call may be TRBD1 or TRBD2 (5 bases each). CDR3 size: 15 residues. The germline V gene has CDR1 MNHEY and CDR2 SVGAGI. CDR3: CANSWDPQTAYEQYF. The CDR3 bases are TGTGCCAACAGTTGGGACCCGCAGACGGCCTACGAGCAGTACTTC.

This clonotype was counted a few times. This sequence joins TRBV29-1 and TRBJ1-1, with D perhaps matching TRBD1 (5 bases). V shed 5 bases and J shed 1 base, with 8 bases lying between them. The germline V gene encodes CDR1 SQVTM and CDR2 ANQGSEA. This CDR3 region has 12 residues. This CDR3 reads CSVWGENTEAFF. CDR3 DNA sequence: TGCAGCGTTTGGGGGGAGAACACTGAAGCTTTCTTT.

This clonotype has at least ten counts. CDR3 nucleotide sequence: TGTGCCAGCAGGCCTCTACTCCAGGACAGGGCTAGCAATCAGCCCCAGCATTTT. Its translation is CASRPLLQDRASNQPQHF. The V and J genes are TRBV2 and TRBJ1-5, with 8 bases identical to TRBD1. Unmatched junction bases numbered 13, after V lost 6 bases and J lost 0 bases. From germline, CDR1 is SNHLY and CDR2 FYNNEI. The CDR3 consists of 18 residues.

The chain couples TRBV19 to TRBJ2-1; TRBD2 matches 9 bases. The CDR3 is made up of 16 amino acids. Germline V lookup: CDR1 LNHDA, CDR2 SQIVND (reference sequence). With 1 base clipped from V and 3 bases from J, the junction kept 4 bases outside the gene matches. CDR3 residues: CASSIGTSGFYNEQFF. The CDR3 DNA follows: TGTGCCAGTAGTATAGGTACTAGCGGGTTCTACAATGAGCAGTTCTTC. Full variable domain (remainder filled in from reference TRBV19 and TRBJ2-1): DGGITQSPKYLFRKEGQNVTLSCEQNLNHDAMYWYRQDPGQGLRLIYYSQIVNDFQKGDIAEGYSVSREKKESFPLTVTSAQKNPTAFYLCASSIGTSGFYNEQFFGPGTRLTVL.

The sample holds many counts of this clonotype. The gene calls are TRBV27 and TRBJ1-5; D gene unclear. The CDR3 length is 14 residues. The germline V gene has CDR1 MNHEY and CDR2 SMNVEV (reference sequence). V lost 5 bases and J lost 4, with 12 bases in between. In DNA, the CDR3 is TGTGCCAGCAGTAAAGGTTTGGGGAATCAGCCCCAGCATTTT. Its protein product is CASSKGLGNQPQHF.

This clonotype was observed at least ten times. The chain links TRBV20-1 to TRBJ2-5, with D possibly TRBD2 on 6 matching bases. V lost 4 bases to trimming and J lost 0 bases, with 9 bases between them. CDR3 length: 13 residues. Germline loops: CDR1 DFQATT, CDR2 SNEGSKA (reference sequence). The CDR3 coding sequence is TGCAGTGCTAACCGGGGGAACCAAGAGACCCAGTACTTC. Translation: CSANRGNQETQYF.

The sample holds many counts of this clonotype. The V and J genes are TRBV27 and TRBJ1-1; TRBD1 is a possible D gene (6 bases). V was shortened by 7 bases and J by 6 bases, with 15 bases between the two germline ends. The CDR3 totals 13 residues. CDR1 and CDR2 from the germline V gene are MNHEY and SMNVEV (reference sequence). The CDR3 reads CASTPTGSAEAFF. The CDR3 DNA follows: TGTGCCAGCACCCCGACAGGTTCCGCTGAAGCTTTCTTT.

This clonotype came up once. The V and J genes are TRBV7-9 and TRBJ2-1; TRBD2 matches at 7 bases. Germline assignment: CDR1 SEHNR and CDR2 FQNEAQ (reference sequence). J was trimmed by 4 bases and V by 3 bases; bases with no gene match: 6. CDR3 length: 15 amino acids. The CDR3 coding sequence is TGTGCCAGCAGCTTCGGGGACTATCCTTACAATGAGCAGTTCTTC. The encoded protein is CASSFGDYPYNEQFF.

The table lists this clonotype with many counts. This chain links TRBV12-5 with TRBJ2-3; TRBD2 aligns across 7 bases. V gave up 0 bases and J gave up 8 bases; unmatched junction bases: 8. The CDR3 is 15 residues long. Germline loops: CDR1 LGHNT, CDR2 FRNRAP. CDR3 in DNA: TGTGCTAGTGGTTTGGTACTTGGGGGGGTTCGTACGCAGTATTTT. It specifies CASGLVLGGVRTQYF. Full variable domain (outside the CDR3, taken from reference TRBV12-5 and TRBJ2-3): DARVTQTPRHKVTEMGQEVTMRCQPILGHNTVFWYRQTMMQGLELLAYFRNRAPLDDSGMPKDRFSAEMPDATLATLKIQPSEPRDSAVYFCASGLVLGGVRTQYFGPGTRLTVL.

The V call is TRBV12-5, the J call TRBJ2-2; 7 bases agree with TRBD1. In germline, CDR1 is LGHNT, CDR2 FRNRAP. V gave up 3 bases and J gave up 1 base; unmatched junction bases: 2. The CDR3 spans 15 residues. The CDR3 DNA reads TGTGCTAGTGGTTTAAGGACAGGGAACACCGGGGAGCTGTTTTTT. Amino acid sequence: CASGLRTGNTGELFF.

This clonotype was recorded only once. The chain combines TRBV29-1 with TRBJ1-3; 12 nucleotides align to TRBD1. CDR1 and CDR2 (germline): SQVTM, ANQGSEA. The junction had 4 bases not matched to a gene; V was cut back by 4 bases and J by 0 bases. The CDR3 sequence is 16 residues long. The CDR3: CSVVGDRGRSGNTIYF. CDR3 coding DNA: TGCAGCGTTGTGGGGGACAGGGGGCGCTCTGGAAACACCATATATTTT.

This clonotype was observed many times. This chain uses TRBV27 with TRBJ2-2; no clear D gene. V lost 3 bases and J lost 6, with 11 bases in between. From germline, CDR1 is MNHEY and CDR2 SMNVEV (reference sequence). The CDR3 totals 14 residues. This chain's CDR3 is CASSFPGLAGELFF. The CDR3 DNA is TGTGCCAGCAGTTTCCCCGGTCTCGCCGGGGAGCTGTTTTTT.

V usage is TRBV4-2 and J usage is TRBJ2-7, with a weak D call TRBD1 (6 bases). There are 13 residues in the CDR3. Trimming removed 3 bases at V and 4 bases at J, with 10 bases between. CDR1 and CDR2 from the germline V gene are LGHNA and YNFKEQ. The chain's CDR3 is CASSQNGQYEQYF. As DNA, the CDR3 is TGTGCCAGCAGCCAGAACGGACAGTACGAGCAGTACTTC.

The V call is TRBV11-2, the J call TRBJ2-7; possible D gene TRBD2, 6 bases. The germline CDR1 and CDR2 sequences are SGHAT and FQNNGV. This CDR3 comprises 14 residues. V lost 3 bases, J lost 2 bases, and 11 bases lay in between. In nucleotides, the CDR3 is TGTGCCAGCAGCTTGGAGGGTTGGACCTACGAGCAGTACTTC. As protein: CASSLEGWTYEQYF.

V gene TRBV9 combines with J gene TRBJ2-3; D possibly corresponds to TRBD2 (6 bases). There are 15 residues in the CDR3. With 4 bases removed from V and 4 bases from J, the gap between germline ends came to 16 bases. The germline CDR1 and CDR2 sequences are SGDLS and YYNGEE. The CDR3 coding sequence is TGTGCCAGCAGCCAGGCGGGGAGTTTTCCAGATACGCAGTATTTT. This gives the protein CASSQAGSFPDTQYF.

This clonotype was detected many times. The chain combines TRBV12-3 or TRBV12-4 with TRBJ2-3; TRBD2 agrees at 9 bases. This CDR3 spans 18 amino acids. V gave up 7 bases and J gave up 2 bases; unmatched junction bases: 16. This chain's CDR3 is CASTSAGGPSVATDTQYF. In DNA, the CDR3 is TGTGCCAGCACCTCTGCGGGAGGGCCCTCCGTGGCCACAGATACGCAGTATTTT.

This clonotype occurred a few times. This sequence joins TRBV7-6 and TRBJ1-3; 7 bases match TRBD1. Germline V CDR1 and CDR2: SGHVS, FNYEAQ. V gave up 5 bases and J gave up 0 bases; unmatched junction bases: 7. The CDR3 runs to 16 residues. CDR3 region: CASSPRQGRSGNTIYF. CDR3 DNA: TGTGCCAGCAGCCCGCGACAGGGACGCTCTGGAAACACCATATATTTT.

This clonotype has just a few counts. The V call is TRBV6-2 or TRBV6-3, the J call TRBJ1-5; TRBD1 aligns across 9 bases. V shed 8 bases and J 9 bases; nucleotides not matched to a gene: 8. The V gene's germline CDR1 is MNHEY and CDR2 SVGEGT. The CDR3 length is 13 residues. The CDR3 bases are TGTGCCAGCCGGGACAGGGTCCTAGGGCCCCAGCATTTT. Its translation: CASRDRVLGPQHF.

This chain connects TRBV13 to TRBJ1-1, with TRBD1 as a possible D gene (5 bases). The CDR3 runs 12 residues. CDR1 and CDR2 from the germline V gene are PRHDT and FYEKMQ (reference sequence). Trimming took off 4 bases at V and 7 bases at J, with 10 bases between the two ends. CDR3 sequence: CASSSTQGEAFF. CDR3 DNA: TGTGCCAGCAGCTCAACGCAGGGTGAAGCTTTCTTT.

This clonotype came up a few times. This chain joins TRBV10-3 and TRBJ2-3, with D perhaps matching TRBD1 or TRBD2 (5 bases each). The V end lost 3 bases, the J end lost 2 bases, and 12 bases lay between the germline ends. The CDR3 totals 15 residues. The V gene's germline CDR1 is ENHRY and CDR2 SYGVKD. CDR3 nucleotides: TGTGCCATCAGTGATCCCCCGGGACCCACAGATACGCAGTATTTT. As protein: CAISDPPGPTDTQYF.

The rearrangement uses TRBV28 and TRBJ2-2; D might be TRBD1 or TRBD2, each matching 5 bases. V lost 8 bases and J 8 bases, leaving 18 bases between the germline ends. The V gene's germline CDR1 is MDHEN and CDR2 SYDVKM. CDR3 length: 14 amino acids. The chain's CDR3 is CASGTALKSGELFF. The CDR3, as DNA: TGTGCCAGCGGGACGGCGTTAAAATCTGGGGAGCTGTTTTTT.